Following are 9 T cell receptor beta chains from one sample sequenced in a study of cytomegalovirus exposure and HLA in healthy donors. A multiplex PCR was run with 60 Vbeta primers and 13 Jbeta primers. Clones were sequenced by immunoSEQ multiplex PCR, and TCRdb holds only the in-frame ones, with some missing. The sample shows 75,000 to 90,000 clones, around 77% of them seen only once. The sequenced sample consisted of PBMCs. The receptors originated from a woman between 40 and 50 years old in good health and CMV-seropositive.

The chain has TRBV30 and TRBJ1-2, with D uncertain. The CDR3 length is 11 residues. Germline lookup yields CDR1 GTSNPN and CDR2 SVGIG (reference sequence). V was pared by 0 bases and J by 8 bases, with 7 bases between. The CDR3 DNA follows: TGTGCCTGGAGTGTATTAGCCGGCTACACCTTC. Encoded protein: CAWSVLAGYTF.

Here the CDR3 reads CATQLAGATYEQYF. For the CDR3, the DNA is TGTGCCACCCAGCTAGCGGGAGCCACATACGAGCAGTACTTC. The genes are TRBV6-5 and TRBJ2-7; TRBD2 aligns across 10 bases. This CDR3 contains 14 residues. CDR1 MNHEY and CDR2 SVGAGI come from the germline V gene. V lost 10 bases, J lost 4 bases, and 10 bases stayed unmatched.

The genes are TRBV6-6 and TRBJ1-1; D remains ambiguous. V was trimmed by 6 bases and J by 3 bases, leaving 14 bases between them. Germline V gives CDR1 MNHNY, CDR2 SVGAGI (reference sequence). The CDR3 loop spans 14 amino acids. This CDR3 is CASSPGRRDTEAFF. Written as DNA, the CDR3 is TGTGCCAGCAGCCCCGGAAGGCGGGACACTGAAGCTTTCTTT.

The CDR3 is CAWSATRDNSPLHF. The CDR3 DNA follows: TGTGCCTGGAGTGCCACCAGGGATAATTCACCCCTCCACTTT. The chain joins TRBV30 to TRBJ1-6; a weak D match, TRBD1 (5 bases). The CDR3 spans 14 residues. CDR1 is GTSNPN, CDR2 SVGIG, per germline (reference sequence). V lost 1 base, J lost 5 bases, and 9 bases lay in between.

The CDR3 bases are TGCGCCAGCGGCCCGGGTGGGGGAGGCCCAGATACGCAGTATTTT. It yields the protein CASGPGGGGPDTQYF. The chain employs TRBV10-2 and TRBJ2-3; maybe TRBD2 (6 bases). Trimming pared 8 bases from V and 4 bases from J, leaving 19 bases between. Per the germline V gene, CDR1 is WSHSY and CDR2 is SAAADI. This CDR3 is built from 15 residues.

This chain's CDR3 is CASSPGQGGSNQPQHF. CDR3 sequence (DNA): TGTGCCAGCAGCCCCGGACAGGGCGGGAGCAATCAGCCCCAGCATTTT. The chain couples TRBV7-6 to TRBJ1-5; the match to TRBD1 covers 8 bases. The CDR3 is 16 residues long. Germline loops: CDR1 SGHVS, CDR2 FNYEAQ. The J segment lost 1 base and the V segment lost 5 bases, leaving 7 bases of the junction unmatched.

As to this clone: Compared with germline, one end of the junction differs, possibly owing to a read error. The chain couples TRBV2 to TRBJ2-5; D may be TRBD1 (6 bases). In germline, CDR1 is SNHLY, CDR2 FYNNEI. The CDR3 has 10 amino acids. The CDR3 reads CASGQNAPNF. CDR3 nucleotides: TGTGCCAGCGGACAGAACGCGCCCAACTTC.

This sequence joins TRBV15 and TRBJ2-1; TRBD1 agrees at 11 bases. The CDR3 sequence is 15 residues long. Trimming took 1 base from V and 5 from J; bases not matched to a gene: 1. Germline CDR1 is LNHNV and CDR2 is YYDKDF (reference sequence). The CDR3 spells CATSRAGQGDNEQFF. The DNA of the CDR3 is TGTGCCACCAGCAGAGCGGGACAGGGGGACAATGAGCAGTTCTTC.

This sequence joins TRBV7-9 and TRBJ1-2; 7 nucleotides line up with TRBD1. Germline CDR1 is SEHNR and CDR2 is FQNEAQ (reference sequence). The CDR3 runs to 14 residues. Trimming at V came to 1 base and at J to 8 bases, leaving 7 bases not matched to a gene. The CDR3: CASSLVVTGEGYTF. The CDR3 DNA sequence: TGTGCCAGCAGCTTAGTGGTCACAGGGGAAGGCTACACCTTC.